One sample yielded the 22 T cell receptor beta chains listed below, sequenced in a study of T cells in Graves' hyperthyroidism and ophthalmopathy. RNA transcripts provided the source from which TCR beta CDR3 regions were amplified. The study used the HTBI primer set for a first-round RT-PCR of the TCR CDR3. TCRdb reanalysed the multiplex PCR reads using MiXCR and keeps one entry per CDR3 protein. The sample consists of around 600,000 distinct CDR3 sequences, about 14% of them appearing once. The sequenced sample consisted of blood. These receptors were taken from a woman between 45 and 60 years old with Graves' ophthalmopathy.

This clonotype was seen at least ten times. V and J are TRBV12-3 or TRBV12-4 and TRBJ2-2; no clear D. Trimming stripped 1 base from V and 0 bases from J, with 12 bases between. The CDR3 loop spans 17 amino acids. This CDR3 is CASSLGIDTANTGELFF. The CDR3 DNA reads as TGTGCCAGCAGTTTAGGGATTGACACTGCGAACACCGGGGAGCTGTTTTTT.

Of note for this clonotype: A much more abundant neighbour one base away suggests this may be a read error. The chain combines TRBV7-2 with TRBJ1-2; D possibly corresponds to TRBD1 (5 bases). The CDR3 spans 15 residues. Germline-derived CDR1 and CDR2 are SGHTA and FQGNSA. The chain's CDR3 is CASNLETRASYGYTF. DNA of the CDR3: TGTGCCAGCAACTTAGAAACCAGGGCGAGCTATGGCTACACCTTC.

At least ten counts were recorded for this clonotype. This sequence joins TRBV11-2 and TRBJ1-6; 7 positions agree with TRBD1. J lost 5 bases, V lost 4 bases, and 5 bases had no gene match. In germline, CDR1 is SGHAT, CDR2 FQNNGV. The CDR3 spans 15 residues. This CDR3 is CASSSPGTDNSPLHF. Here the CDR3 DNA reads TGTGCCAGCAGCTCGCCCGGGACAGATAATTCACCCCTCCACTTT.

This clonotype was seen at least ten times. V gene TRBV12-3 or TRBV12-4 combines with J gene TRBJ2-2, with a possible D match to TRBD1 (5 bases). Trimming shortened V by 7 bases and J by 0 bases, and 15 bases separated the two germline ends. CDR3 length: 16 amino acids. In DNA, the CDR3 is TGTGCCAGCAAGACATTCCTAGGGGCGAACACCGGGGAGCTGTTTTTT. Translation: CASKTFLGANTGELFF.

This clonotype showed up many times. V usage is TRBV5-1 and J usage is TRBJ2-5; tentatively, D is TRBD2 (5 bases). V gave up 0 bases and J gave up 1 base, with 10 bases separating them. The CDR3 length is 15 residues. Germline loops: CDR1 SGHRS, CDR2 YFSETQ. Here the CDR3 DNA reads TGCGCCAGCAGCTTGGCCGGGGTGATCCAAGAGACCCAGTACTTC. It yields the protein CASSLAGVIQETQYF.

There are a few counts of this clonotype. The chain recombines TRBV7-9 with TRBJ1-6; D remains unclear. The V end lost 1 base, the J end lost 10 bases, and 17 bases lay between the germline ends. Germline lookup yields CDR1 SEHNR and CDR2 FQNEAQ (reference sequence). The CDR3 is 16 residues long. The chain's CDR3 is CASSLGSAGTGSPLHF. The CDR3 nucleotides read TGTGCCAGCAGCTTAGGTTCAGCGGGCACGGGGTCACCCCTCCACTTT.

This clonotype occurred many times. The chain recombines TRBV12-3 or TRBV12-4 with TRBJ2-1; D is unclear. The length of the CDR3 is 13 residues. The V end was cut by 2 bases, the J end by 10 bases, with 12 bases between. The CDR3 spells CASSLNTPAEQFF. As DNA, the CDR3 is TGTGCCAGCAGTTTAAACACCCCAGCCGAGCAGTTCTTC.

The rearrangement links TRBV20-1 to TRBJ2-2; 11 bases fit TRBD2. Trimming at V came to 3 bases and at J to 4 bases, leaving 10 bases not matched to a gene. This CDR3 region has 17 residues. Germline lookup yields CDR1 DFQATT and CDR2 SNEGSKA (reference sequence). The chain's CDR3 is CSARALLAGVGTGELFF. In DNA, the CDR3 is TGCAGTGCTAGGGCCCTACTAGCGGGAGTTGGCACCGGGGAGCTGTTTTTT.

This clonotype was picked up a small number of times. The genes are TRBV2 and TRBJ2-1, with no clear D. V was trimmed by 7 bases and J by 2 bases, leaving 9 bases between them. The CDR3 consists of 13 residues. The germline gives CDR1 SNHLY, CDR2 FYNNEI. The CDR3 here is CASNTFTYNEQFF. In DNA form, the CDR3 reads TGTGCCAGCAATACATTCACCTACAATGAGCAGTTCTTC.

This clonotype was picked up many times. The CDR3 DNA is TGTGCCAGCTCACCAAGAGGACAGGGGAATGAAAAACTGTTTTTT. Its protein product is CASSPRGQGNEKLFF. The rearrangement joins TRBV18 to TRBJ1-4, with 9 bases that match TRBD1. From germline, CDR1 is KGHSH and CDR2 LQKENI. The CDR3 is 15 residues long. The ends lost 2 bases at V and 5 bases at J; junction bases unmatched: 3.

The chain combines TRBV27 with TRBJ2-3; 10 bases map to TRBD1. Germline V gives CDR1 MNHEY, CDR2 SMNVEV (reference sequence). CDR3 size: 15 residues. The trim removed 4 bases at V and 4 bases at J, leaving 5 bases unmatched. The CDR3 DNA follows: TGTGCCAGCAGTTACCGGGACAGGGGCCCAGATACGCAGTATTTT. The encoded protein is CASSYRDRGPDTQYF.

This clonotype was detected ten times or more. The rearrangement joins TRBV5-1 to TRBJ1-1; 8 bases align to TRBD1. CDR1 and CDR2 from the germline V gene are SGHRS and YFSETQ. The length of the CDR3 is 15 residues. Trimming took 3 bases from V and 1 from J; bases not matched to a gene: 5. CDR3 in DNA: TGCGCCAGCAGCTACTTCGGACAGGGGAACACTGAAGCTTTCTTT. Protein sequence: CASSYFGQGNTEAFF.

The chain uses TRBV28 and TRBJ2-3; TRBD2 agrees at 13 bases. V shed 4 bases and J 5 bases; nucleotides not matched to a gene: 12. The germline V gene encodes CDR1 MDHEN and CDR2 SYDVKM. The CDR3 consists of 18 residues. CDR3 sequence reads: CASSWGGLAGESVDTQYF. The CDR3 region has the DNA TGTGCCAGCAGTTGGGGTGGACTAGCGGGAGAGTCGGTAGATACGCAGTATTTT.

This clonotype appeared many times. The chain recombines TRBV12-3 or TRBV12-4 with TRBJ2-7, with 8 bases fitting TRBD2. This CDR3 is 16 amino acids long. Losses at the gene ends were 2 bases for V and 3 bases for J; bases not matched to a gene: 9. The CDR3 DNA sequence: TGTGCCAGCAGTTTAATGACCGGGACTAGTTACTACGAGCAGTACTTC. This translates into CASSLMTGTSYYEQYF.

V and J are TRBV3-1 and TRBJ1-5; 10 bases fit TRBD1. V gave up 5 bases and J gave up 6 bases; unmatched junction bases: 4. The CDR3 has 14 amino acids. The germline V gene has CDR1 LGHDT and CDR2 YNNKEL (reference sequence). DNA of the CDR3: TGTGCCAGCAGCGGACGGGACAGGGGTCAGCCCCAGCATTTT. It specifies CASSGRDRGQPQHF.

This chain uses TRBV19 with TRBJ2-2; 11 positions agree with TRBD1. CDR1 LNHDA and CDR2 SQIVND come from the germline V gene (reference sequence). The length of the CDR3 is 18 residues. The trim removed 5 bases at V and 1 base at J, leaving 9 bases unmatched. CDR3 sequence: CASSFVRTGGRNTGELFF. CDR3 nucleotides: TGTGCCAGTAGTTTCGTCCGGACAGGGGGCCGGAACACCGGGGAGCTGTTTTTT.

The V gene is TRBV7-3, the J gene TRBJ1-6; D unresolved. The CDR3 loop spans 13 amino acids. The germline gives CDR1 SGHTA, CDR2 FQGTGA. The V gene lost 3 bases and the J gene lost 12 bases, with 12 bases spanning the gap. CDR3 region: CASSFQPAEPLHF. The CDR3 DNA follows: TGTGCCAGCAGCTTTCAACCGGCGGAACCCCTCCACTTT. Supplemented by reference TRBV7-3 and TRBJ1-6, the full variable domain reads GAGVSQTPSNKVTEKGKYVELRCDPISGHTALYWYRQSLGQGPEFLIYFQGTGAADDSGLPNDRFFAVRPEGSVSTLKIQRTERGDSAVYLCASSFQPAEPLHFGNGTRLTVT.

This clonotype was picked up many times. The chain links TRBV20-1 to TRBJ2-5, with 9 bases identical to TRBD1. The CDR3 sequence is 15 residues long. Germline-derived CDR1 and CDR2 are DFQATT and SNEGSKA (reference sequence). After removal of 6 bases from V and 5 bases from J, the junction contained 13 bases not matched to a gene. CDR3 protein: CSASNPGQGWETQYF. The CDR3 bases are TGCAGTGCGAGTAACCCGGGACAGGGCTGGGAGACCCAGTACTTC.

This clonotype occurred a few times. This chain uses TRBV18 with TRBJ2-5; 7 bases are shared with TRBD1. The germline CDR1 and CDR2 sequences are KGHSH and LQKENI. This CDR3 contains 14 residues. V shed 5 bases and J 4 bases; nucleotides not matched to a gene: 7. This chain's CDR3 is CASSVLRTGETQYF. The CDR3 DNA reads TGTGCCAGCTCAGTCCTCAGGACAGGAGAGACCCAGTACTTC.

This clonotype was observed at least ten times. The chain combines TRBV20-1 with TRBJ2-7; tentatively, D is TRBD1 (5 bases). V dropped 4 bases and J dropped 3 bases, with 10 bases sitting between them. The germline V gene encodes CDR1 DFQATT and CDR2 SNEGSKA (reference sequence). This CDR3 has 12 amino acids. The CDR3 reads CSATQGGYEQYF. The DNA of the CDR3 is TGCAGTGCTACCCAGGGCGGCTACGAGCAGTACTTC.

This clonotype has more than one count but fewer than ten. Here the CDR3 reads CASSLTTRNEQFF. Here the CDR3 DNA reads TGTGCCAGCAGTTTAACTACTCGAAATGAGCAGTTCTTC. V gene TRBV28 combines with J gene TRBJ2-1; no clear D gene. This CDR3 has 13 residues. V lost 2 bases and J 7 bases, leaving 9 bases between the germline ends. From germline, CDR1 is MDHEN and CDR2 SYDVKM. Filled out from reference TRBV28 and TRBJ2-1, the complete variable domain reads DVKVTQSSRYLVKRTGEKVFLECVQDMDHENMFWYRQDPGLGLRLIYFSYDVKMKEKGDIPEGYSVSREKKERFSLILESASTNQTSMYLCASSLTTRNEQFFGPGTRLTVL.

This clonotype has a handful of counts. The chain is built from TRBV9 and TRBJ2-1; D is unclear. Per the germline V gene, CDR1 is SGDLS and CDR2 is YYNGEE. CDR3 length equals 15 residues. V was shortened by 2 bases and J by 0 bases, with 9 bases between the two germline ends. The CDR3: CASSVDSDSYNEQFF. The CDR3 DNA reads as TGTGCCAGCAGCGTTGACTCAGACTCCTACAATGAGCAGTTCTTC. Variable domain in full (rest from reference TRBV9 and TRBJ2-1): DSGVTQTPKHLITATGQRVTLRCSPRSGDLSVYWYQQSLDQGLQFLIQYYNGEERAKGNILERFSAQQFPDLHSELNLSSLELGDSALYFCASSVDSDSYNEQFFGPGTRLTVL.